These 11 T cell receptor beta chains were all obtained from the same sample, sequenced in a study of T cells expressing NK-cell markers. TCRdb re-called the 5' RACE reads; every CDR3 protein appears as one record, without DNA. The sample has some 340,000 distinct CDR3 sequences; the top ten hold about 5.2%. Sequencing was performed on blood T cells: a sorted CD56 or NKG2C T cell subset, CD4+ or CD8+ T cells, or bulk PBMC T cells (not recorded which). Source of these receptors: a man aged 18-69 years in good health.

The chain recombines TRBV18 with TRBJ1-1; TCRdb proposes TRBD1, but this gene call is untestable without DNA. In germline, CDR1 is KGHSH, CDR2 LQKENI. The CDR3 totals 15 residues. The CDR3 protein is CASSTGQGLRTEAFF.

The gene calls are TRBV21-1 and TRBJ2-3; TCRdb proposes TRBD2, but this gene call is untestable without DNA. TRBV21-1 is recorded as a pseudogene. This CDR3 region has 17 residues. The chain's CDR3 is CASSKVRTSGRTDTQYF.

The chain combines TRBV2 with TRBJ2-4; TCRdb's D gene call, TRBD1, goes unchecked for lack of DNA. The CDR3 runs to 14 residues. Germline V lookup: CDR1 SNHLY, CDR2 FYNNEI. CDR3 region: CASSSDTTFSIQYF. Full variable domain (outside the CDR3, taken from reference TRBV2 and TRBJ2-4): EPEVTQTPSHQVTQMGQEVILRCVPISNHLYFYWYRQILGQKVEFLVSFYNNEISEKSEIFDDQFSVERPDGSNFTLKIRSTKLEDSAMYFCASSSDTTFSIQYFGAGTRLSVL.

The chain recombines TRBV20-1 with TRBJ2-3. The length of the CDR3 is 14 residues. CDR1 DFQATT and CDR2 SNEGSKA come from the germline V gene (reference sequence). The CDR3 reads CSARLRRGSDTQYF.

The chain has TRBV2 and TRBJ2-5; as DNA is missing, the TRBD1 call by TCRdb cannot be tested. The germline V gene has CDR1 SNHLY and CDR2 FYNNEI. This CDR3 region has 13 residues. CDR3 region: CASIRGPQETQYF. Full variable domain (missing parts from reference TRBV2 and TRBJ2-5): EPEVTQTPSHQVTQMGQEVILRCVPISNHLYFYWYRQILGQKVEFLVSFYNNEISEKSEIFDDQFSVERPDGSNFTLKIRSTKLEDSAMYFCASIRGPQETQYFGPGTRLLVL.

The chain couples TRBV21-1 to TRBJ2-7; lacking DNA, the TRBD1 call made by TCRdb goes unchecked. TRBV21-1 is annotated as a pseudogene. The CDR3 is 16 amino acids. CDR3 protein: CASSKGGNRSQIEQYF.

The rearrangement links TRBV29-1 to TRBJ2-5; as DNA is missing, the TRBD1 call by TCRdb cannot be tested. This CDR3 region has 13 residues. The germline V gene has CDR1 SQVTM and CDR2 ANQGSEA. The CDR3 sequence is CSVEAGPQETQYF.

V usage is TRBV6-4 and J usage is TRBJ2-1; TCRdb's D gene call, TRBD1, goes unchecked for lack of DNA. CDR3 length: 15 amino acids. Germline values: CDR1 MRHNA, CDR2 SNTAGT. The CDR3: CASSVRDRGHNEQFF.

V gene TRBV6-1 combines with J gene TRBJ2-2; the TRBD1 assignment by TCRdb is unverifiable without DNA. Germline CDR1 reads MNHNS; CDR2 reads SASEGT. The CDR3 covers 14 residues. The CDR3 protein is CASTTDRGAGELFF.

The chain uses TRBV5-6 and TRBJ2-1. Germline loops: CDR1 SGHDT, CDR2 YYEEEE. The CDR3 extends over 16 amino acids. The chain's CDR3 is CASRRVFGSSYNEQFF. Full variable domain (missing parts from reference TRBV5-6 and TRBJ2-1): DAGVTQSPTHLIKTRGQQVTLRCSPKSGHDTVSWYQQALGQGPQFIFQYYEEEERQRGNFPDRFSGHQFPNYSSELNVNALLLGDSALYLCASRRVFGSSYNEQFFGPGTRLTVL.

J is TRBJ2-2 and V is TRBV2. Germline-derived CDR1 and CDR2 are SNHLY and FYNNEI. CDR3 size: 13 residues. The CDR3 is CASSGQSTGELFF.